The T cell receptor (beta chain) under discussion was sequenced for a study of shared clonotypes between healthy human individuals (dated by TCRdb to the early 2020s). Looking at the study overall: The cohort included a few men and a couple of women between 18 and 49 years of age. For each donor, CD4 naive and CD4 memory were each given three plates, CD8 naive was given two plates, and CD8 memory was given one plate. To increase sequencing depth and limit assay-specific biases, different laboratories used diverse techniques to prepare libraries and sequence TCR repertoires. Each donor's leukapheresis produced roughly between roughly 0.85 and 10 billion PBMCs. The study deeply sequenced blood TCR repertoires of about five healthy adults to estimate repertoire size and the extent of clonotype sharing between individuals.

CD8 naive samples were obtained by positive selection for CCR7 among CD45RO-negative cells, yielding a CD45RA+CCR7+ population from which TemRA cells were excluded. Healthy HIV-negative adults with no recently reported acute infections or vaccinations were included as donors. All donors were Caucasian adults living in Nashville, Tennessee, USA. Blood was collected by leukapheresis, and PBMCs were isolated by Ficoll-Histopaque density gradient centrifugation and then cryopreserved in liquid nitrogen vapor phase. Analytical flow cytometry was used to check the purity and quantity of every magnetically sorted T cell population. Each sorted fraction had its genomic DNA isolated and then quantified by UV absorbance on a Nanodrop 2000c. The CDR3, from cysteine to phenylalanine, totals 14 residues. The read is trimmed to its CDR3 DNA, 42 bases read in frame from base 1. The V and J ends are trimmed by 3 bases and 15 bases, leaving 21 bases between them. Based on the germline V gene, the CDR1 and CDR2 sequences are SGHAT and FQNNGV.

TCR CDR3 regions were amplified from genomic DNA by multiplex PCR using the deep immunoSEQ assay. For each cell subset, the extracted genomic DNA was distributed evenly across all wells of several immunoSEQ 96-well plates, and each plate served as one replicate. For sorted subsets, around 200 ng genomic DNA, equal to 30,000 to 35,000 T cell genomes, was loaded into each replicate PCR. Purified libraries were measured with a Qubit 3.0 fluorometer, size-checked on a Bioanalyzer 2100, and measured again with the KAPA Library Quantification kit. Every immunoSEQ 96-well plate was sequenced on a separate single-read 150-cycle Illumina NextSeq 550 flow cell. The study's processing was this. Because only junctional sequences without quality scores were contained in the immunoSEQ output, filtering matching that applied to full-length reads could not be performed. Sequences were annotated with PyIR, a Python wrapper for IgBLAST v1.9, using IMGT germline references to assign V/J genes and CDR3. Any read was removed if the V/J assignment was weak (E-value above 1e-6), the CDR3 was missing, or the read contained stop codons, out-of-frame junctions, or ambiguous translated residues. V3J clonotypes were defined as sequences sharing an identical inferred V gene, J gene, and CDR3 amino acid sequence. Percentage overlap between repertoires was calculated by dividing the number of shared unique clonotypes by the size of the smaller repertoire. RTK rarefaction, the Chao1 estimator, and Recon v2.1 estimates of unobserved clonotypes were used to assess repertoire richness. Generation probabilities for all TCRbeta clonotypes obtained by the gDNA method from a few donors were computed using OLGA. TCRdb holds this immuneACCESS table with in-frame rearrangements only. Some clones are missing; in checked studies, unresolved V genes explain under half, and the rest has no known cause. From that table come the V and J calls and clone size; the DNA was used to work out D and trimming. This sample gives millions of clones in total; about 92% of them show up just once. The ten most abundant clones make up under 2% of the sample.

Points the paper makes about the study in general: Because the study included a small number of donors, the genetic and exposure-history diversity represented was limited. Sampling was restricted to blood, and TCR repertoires in tissue are likely to differ from TCR repertoires in blood. Clonotypes shared by all four sorted-subset donors showed higher generation probabilities than non-shared clonotypes. When a handful of donors were compared, the shared fraction of clonotypes was about 5% for naive CD4, around 3.5% for naive CD8, 2.3% for memory CD4, and roughly 0.4% for memory CD8. Naive subsets generally had larger estimated clonotype richness than memory subsets. Even with the large sequencing depth, rarefaction of the sorted-subset datasets indicated that sequencing was incomplete. Pairwise subsampling led to the expectation that sequencing depth would affect the degree of clonotype sharing among donors.

This clone is a singleton in its sample. There is no known antigen for this receptor. No per-base quality is available; no much larger clone lies one base away. Sequencing input: naive CD8+ T cells from PBMCs. Per the publication, the cell subset or site label means: CD45RA+CCR7+. The clonotype originates from a man between 18 and 29 years old in good health. Some clones in this sample may be carry-over from other donors' samples. The rearrangement combines TRBV11-2 with TRBJ2-1, with TRBD2 as a weak D call on 5 bases. This receptor carries the CDR3 CASSFEGSRDPPFF. The sequence in DNA is TGTGCCAGCAGCTTCGAGGGAAGTCGTGACCCCCCGTTCTTC.